The 19 T cell receptor beta chains below were found in one sample sequenced in a study of blood T cells in healthy people across ages. Together with a sample-barcoded 5' primer, a J-beta primer mix was included in a second PCR lasting about 6 to 11 cycles. TCRdb re-called the 5' RACE reads with MiXCR, one entry per CDR3 protein. The sample has approximately 820,000 distinct CDR3 sequences; under 55% are singletons. Source material: blood. These receptors all stem from a man aged 55 to 70 in good health.

The rearrangement uses TRBV20-1 and TRBJ2-1, with no clear D. This CDR3 is 15 amino acids long. Trimming stripped 0 bases from V and 7 bases from J, with 16 bases between. Germline CDR1 reads DFQATT; CDR2 reads SNEGSKA (reference sequence). CDR3 DNA sequence: TGCAGTGCTAGAGATCGGAAGAAAGGGTGGAATGAGCAGTTCTTC. This codes for CSARDRKKGWNEQFF.

The V and J genes are TRBV15 and TRBJ2-5; no firm D call. The V gene's germline CDR1 is LNHNV and CDR2 YYDKDF (reference sequence). V lost 0 bases and J 11 bases, leaving 16 bases between the germline ends. The CDR3 is 14 amino acids. As DNA, the CDR3 is TGTGCCACCAGCAGAGAGAACCCGTCCGATGAGCAGTACTTC. Translated, it gives CATSRENPSDEQYF.

This rearrangement joins TRBV24-1 to TRBJ2-7, with TRBD2 matching over 10 bases. Near its end, the DNA agrees better with TRBJ2-5, so the J call may be wrong. Germline lookup yields CDR1 KGHDR and CDR2 SFDVKD. The CDR3 runs 16 residues. DNA of the CDR3: TGTGCCACCAGTGATTCCAGCGGGGGGGCCGCGAAGACCCAGTACTTC. Its protein is CATSDSSGGAAKTQYF.

V usage is TRBV24-1 and J usage is TRBJ2-7; 10 bases map to TRBD2. CDR3 length: 14 residues. V gave up 3 bases and J gave up 5 bases; unmatched junction bases: 3. Looked up from germline, CDR1 is KGHDR and CDR2 is SFDVKD. The CDR3 DNA is TGTGCCACCAGTGATCCAGGACTAGCGGACGAGCAGTACTTC. The encoded protein is CATSDPGLADEQYF.

The CDR3 reads CASSYSGTGVSNEQFF. In DNA, the CDR3 is TGTGCCAGCAGTTACTCGGGGACAGGAGTAAGCAATGAGCAGTTCTTC. This rearrangement joins TRBV6-2 or TRBV6-3 to TRBJ2-1; TRBD1 agrees at 8 bases. After removal of 0 bases from V and 6 bases from J, the junction contained 7 bases not matched to a gene. Germline V lookup: CDR1 MNHEY, CDR2 SVGEGT. The CDR3 consists of 16 residues.

The chain recombines TRBV4-3 with TRBJ1-4; 10 positions agree with TRBD1. CDR3 length: 15 amino acids. V shed 1 base and J 6 bases; nucleotides not matched to a gene: 2. Germline V gene sequence: CDR1 LGHNA, CDR2 YSLEER. For the CDR3, the DNA is TGCGCCAGCAGCCAAGGGGACAGGGGTTATGAAAAACTGTTTTTT. The encoded protein is CASSQGDRGYEKLFF.

The chain joins TRBV6-6 to TRBJ2-7, with D maybe TRBD2 (5 bases). Per the germline V gene, CDR1 is MNHNY and CDR2 is SVGAGI (reference sequence). V was pared by 2 bases and J by 6 bases, with 11 bases between. CDR3 length: 13 residues. The DNA for the CDR3 is TGTGCCAGCAGTTACCGGGGAGAGGCCGAGCAGTACTTC. Its translation is CASSYRGEAEQYF.

This clonotype was seen a few times. The chain uses TRBV21-1 and TRBJ2-1; TRBD1 is the table's D call and was not checked against the DNA. TRBV21-1 represents a pseudogene. CDR3 length equals 12 residues. The CDR3: CAGQGAHNEQFF. The CDR3 DNA follows: TGTGCCGGGCAGGGGGCCCACAATGAGCAGTTCTTC.

V usage is TRBV7-2 and J usage is TRBJ2-6, with a tentative D call TRBD1 (5 bases). Trimming pared 1 base from V and 0 bases from J, leaving 13 bases between. The V gene's germline CDR1 is SGHTA and CDR2 FQGNSA. This CDR3 comprises 18 residues. The CDR3 DNA sequence: TGTGCCAGCAGCTTAGGGGTGGCAGGGTCCTCTGGGGCCAACGTCCTGACTTTC. This codes for CASSLGVAGSSGANVLTF.

This clonotype was picked up many times. This chain connects TRBV7-9 to TRBJ2-1; possibly TRBD1 for D (5 bases). The CDR3 runs to 18 residues. The germline gives CDR1 SEHNR, CDR2 FQNEAQ (reference sequence). V was clipped by 5 bases and J by 0 bases, with 20 bases between them. The CDR3 spells CASSPRRGLPGSYNEQFF. The DNA for the CDR3 is TGTGCCAGCAGCCCTCGAAGGGGCCTCCCTGGCTCCTACAATGAGCAGTTCTTC.

This clonotype has more than one count but fewer than ten. V gene TRBV9 combines with J gene TRBJ2-6, with a possible D match to TRBD1 (6 bases). V lost 3 bases and J 1 base, leaving 11 bases between the germline ends. CDR1 and CDR2 (germline): SGDLS, YYNGEE. The CDR3 has 16 amino acids. CDR3 nucleotides: TGTGCCAGCAGCGGGACAGCGATTTCTGGGGCCAACGTCCTGACTTTC. It codes for CASSGTAISGANVLTF. The full variable domain, completed using reference TRBV9 and TRBJ2-6, is DSGVTQTPKHLITATGQRVTLRCSPRSGDLSVYWYQQSLDQGLQFLIQYYNGEERAKGNILERFSAQQFPDLHSELNLSSLELGDSALYFCASSGTAISGANVLTFGAGSRLTVL.

This rearrangement joins TRBV25-1 to TRBJ1-4; D ambiguous. Germline CDR1 reads MGHDK; CDR2 reads SYGVNS. The CDR3 has 15 amino acids. Trimming shortened V by 1 base and J by 0 bases, and 6 bases separated the two germline ends. The CDR3, as DNA: TGTGCCAGCAGTGAATTCCCATCAACTAATGAAAAACTGTTTTTT. It encodes CASSEFPSTNEKLFF.

The chain recombines TRBV29-1 with TRBJ1-2; D is undetermined. Germline V gives CDR1 SQVTM, CDR2 ANQGSEA. V was shortened by 7 bases and J by 4 bases, with 16 bases between the two germline ends. The CDR3 totals 13 residues. The CDR3 nucleotides are TGCAGCGCGGGGTCGGAGCTTCCCTATGGCTACACCTTC. Encoded protein: CSAGSELPYGYTF.

The gene calls are TRBV7-9 and TRBJ2-1; TRBD1 matches at 8 bases. CDR3 length equals 15 residues. In germline, CDR1 is SEHNR, CDR2 FQNEAQ (reference sequence). Trimming cost V 5 bases and J 6 bases; bases outside gene matches: 9. The CDR3 reads CASSTQGAFANEQFF. The CDR3 nucleotides read TGTGCCAGCAGCACCCAGGGGGCGTTTGCCAATGAGCAGTTCTTC. Supplemented by reference TRBV7-9 and TRBJ2-1, the full variable domain reads DTGVSQNPRHKITKRGQNVTFRCDPISEHNRLYWYRQTLGQGPEFLTYFQNEAQLEKSRLLSDRFSAERPKGSFSTLEIQRTEQGDSAMYLCASSTQGAFANEQFFGPGTRLTVL.

The chain employs TRBV25-1 and TRBJ2-1; perhaps TRBD2 as D (5 bases). Looked up from germline, CDR1 is MGHDK and CDR2 is SYGVNS. This CDR3 has 14 residues. The ends were cut back, 6 bases at V and 6 bases at J, with 15 bases in the middle. The CDR3 nucleotides are TGTGCCAGCAGCGACGAAACCCGGGGCAATGAGCAGTTCTTC. Translation: CASSDETRGNEQFF.

This chain joins TRBV6-2 or TRBV6-3 and TRBJ1-5; D uncertain. With 2 bases removed from V and 0 bases from J, the gap between germline ends came to 8 bases. This CDR3 contains 15 residues. Germline V gene lookup returns CDR1 MNHEY and CDR2 SVGEGT. In DNA form, the CDR3 reads TGTGCCAGCAGTTACCAACAGTATAGCAATCAGCCCCAGCATTTT. It is translated as CASSYQQYSNQPQHF.

Details on this clonotype: One end of the junction does not line up with germline, which may come from a read error. This chain uses TRBV29-1 with TRBJ2-1; 10 nucleotides match TRBD1. The CDR3 has 16 residues. Germline CDR1 is SQVTM and CDR2 is ANQGSEA. CDR3 sequence (DNA): TGCAGCGCCGTGACAGGGGGCCGCGGGAGAGCCAATGGGCAGTTCTTC. Its protein product is CSAVTGGRGRANGQFF.

The J gene is TRBJ1-2, the V gene TRBV10-3; D is uncertain. The CDR3 sequence is 9 residues long. V was cut by 7 bases and J by 6 bases, with 3 bases left in between. From germline, CDR1 is ENHRY and CDR2 SYGVKD. For the CDR3, the DNA is TGTGCCATCAAACATGGCTACACCTTC. The encoded protein is CAIKHGYTF.

This clonotype was recorded a few times. The chain recombines TRBV6-5 with TRBJ1-1, with D maybe TRBD1 (6 bases). This CDR3 is built from 13 residues. Germline assignment: CDR1 MNHEY and CDR2 SVGAGI. V lost 7 bases to trimming and J lost 4 bases, with 13 bases between them. CDR3: CASNPGHLTEAFF. The CDR3 DNA reads TGTGCCAGCAACCCGGGACACCTCACTGAAGCTTTCTTT.